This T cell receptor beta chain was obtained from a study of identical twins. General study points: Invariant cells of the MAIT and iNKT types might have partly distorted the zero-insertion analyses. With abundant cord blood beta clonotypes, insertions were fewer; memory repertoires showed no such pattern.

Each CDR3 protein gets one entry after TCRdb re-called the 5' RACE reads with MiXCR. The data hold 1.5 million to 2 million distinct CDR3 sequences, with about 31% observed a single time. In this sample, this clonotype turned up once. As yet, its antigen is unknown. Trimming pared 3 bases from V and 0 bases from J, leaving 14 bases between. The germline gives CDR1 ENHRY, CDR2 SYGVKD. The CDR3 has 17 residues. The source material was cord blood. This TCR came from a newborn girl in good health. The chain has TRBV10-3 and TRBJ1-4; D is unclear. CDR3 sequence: CAISELSGFTTNEKLFF. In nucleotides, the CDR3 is TGTGCCATCAGTGAACTTTCGGGATTCACAACTAATGAAAAACTGTTTTTT.